This entry features one T cell receptor (beta chain) sequence. Measured with immunoSEQ multiplex PCR; TCRdb has only the in-frame clones, and not every one. The top ten clones hold about a sixth of a sample with around 70,000 clones, roughly 80% of them seen once. Per germline, CDR1 LGHDT and CDR2 YNNKEL (reference sequence). Trimming stripped 2 bases from V and 0 bases from J, with 7 bases between. The length of the CDR3 is 14 residues. This sample is part of a study of blood T cell repertoires in COVID-19. The V gene is TRBV3-1 (or the pseudogene TRBV3-2), the J gene TRBJ1-2; D is possibly TRBD1 (6 bases). This clonotype was obtained from a woman aged 55 to 70 with acute or convalescent COVID-19. Sequenced sample: peripheral blood. The CDR3 DNA reads as TGTGCCAGCAGCCAAACAGGGCCTAACTATGGCTACACCTTC. Residues: CASSQTGPNYGYTF.